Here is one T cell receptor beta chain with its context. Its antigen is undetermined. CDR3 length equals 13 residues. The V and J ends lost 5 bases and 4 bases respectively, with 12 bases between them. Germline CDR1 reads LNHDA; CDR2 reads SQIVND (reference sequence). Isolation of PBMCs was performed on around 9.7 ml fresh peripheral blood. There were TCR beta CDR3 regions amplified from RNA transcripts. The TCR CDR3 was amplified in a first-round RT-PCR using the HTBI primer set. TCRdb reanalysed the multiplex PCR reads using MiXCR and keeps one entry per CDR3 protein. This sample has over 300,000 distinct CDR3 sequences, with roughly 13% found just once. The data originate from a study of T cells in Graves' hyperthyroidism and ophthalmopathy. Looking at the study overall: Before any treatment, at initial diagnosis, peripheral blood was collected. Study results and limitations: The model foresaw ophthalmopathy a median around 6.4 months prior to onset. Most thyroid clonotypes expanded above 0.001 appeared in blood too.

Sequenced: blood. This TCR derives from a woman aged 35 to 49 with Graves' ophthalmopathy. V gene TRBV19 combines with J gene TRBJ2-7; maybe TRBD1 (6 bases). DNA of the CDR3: TGTGCCAGTAGTGCCCAGGGGTGGTACGAGCAGTACTTC. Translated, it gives CASSAQGWYEQYF. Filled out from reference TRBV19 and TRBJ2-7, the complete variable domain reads DGGITQSPKYLFRKEGQNVTLSCEQNLNHDAMYWYRQDPGQGLRLIYYSQIVNDFQKGDIAEGYSVSREKKESFPLTVTSAQKNPTAFYLCASSAQGWYEQYFGPGTRLTVT.